This T cell receptor (beta chain) derives from a study of blood T cell repertoires in COVID-19. Participant ages covered roughly 18 to 89 years across 24 US areas. Participants reported their clinical history, and cohort assignment relied on those reports. Clones were sequenced by immunoSEQ multiplex PCR, and TCRdb holds only the in-frame ones, with some missing. Seen here are 270,000 or so clones, about 91% observed once, and the top ten hold roughly 1.2%. V gave up 5 bases and J gave up 2 bases, with 6 bases separating them. Germline CDR1 and CDR2: LNHDA and SQIVND (reference sequence). The CDR3 length is 12 residues.

The source material was PBMCs or T cells enriched from blood (not recorded which). The source is a woman aged 40 to 50 with acute COVID-19. The chain combines TRBV19 with TRBJ1-1; D unclear. CDR3 residues: CASSFLNTEAFF. Here the CDR3 DNA reads TGTGCCAGTAGTTTCCTCAACACTGAAGCTTTCTTT.